The present entry profiles one T cell receptor beta chain with its context. Antigen unknown. The data originate from a study of shared clonotypes between healthy human individuals. Study details: CD4 naive cells filled three plates per donor, CD4 memory three, CD8 naive two and CD8 memory one.

The V gene's germline CDR1 is MGHRA and CDR2 YSYEKL. This CDR3 region has 15 residues. J lost 5 bases, V lost 3 bases, and 5 bases had no gene match. Study-wide points: Clonotypes shared by all four donors outscored non-shared clonotypes in generation probability.

The test was conducted at deep level. Only in-frame clones appear in the TCRdb table, and some are missing; sequencing was by immunoSEQ multiplex PCR. The sample holds around 1.1 million clones, 75% to 80% seen once. J is TRBJ1-4 and V is TRBV4-1; the match to TRBD1 covers 8 bases. This TCR was sampled from a man aged 18-30 years in good health. Some clones in this sample may be carry-over from other donors' samples. Sequencing was done on a sample of memory CD4+ T cells from PBMCs. The subset here: CD45RA-negative fraction. For the CDR3, the DNA is TGCGCCAGCAGCCAGGACAGGGTTGGGAATGAAAAACTGTTTTTT. Protein sequence: CASSQDRVGNEKLFF.